Listed here are 13 T cell receptor beta chains from one sample, sequenced in a study of T cell repertoires in cytomegalovirus infection. TCRdb re-called the reads through MiXCR, storing one row per CDR3 protein. The data hold 170,000 or so distinct CDR3 sequences, with approximately 17% observed a single time. Input material: CD8+ T cells from PBMCs. The receptors originated from a human donor in good health (CMV status not recorded). Some clones in this sample may be carry-over from other donors' samples.

Only a few counts were recorded for this clonotype. The chain has TRBV28 and TRBJ2-3; 9 bases line up with TRBD2. The CDR3 spans 15 residues. Trimming removed 2 bases from V and 6 bases from J; junction bases left unmatched: 6. Per germline, CDR1 MDHEN and CDR2 SYDVKM. The CDR3 region has the DNA TGTGCCAGCAGTTTAGGCGGGGGGGCAAAGGATACGCAGTATTTT. It translates to CASSLGGGAKDTQYF.

This chain links TRBV6-6 with TRBJ1-2; tentative D call: TRBD1 (5 bases). The V end lost 6 bases, the J end lost 4 bases, and 18 bases lay between the germline ends. This CDR3 comprises 15 residues. Germline V gives CDR1 MNHNY, CDR2 SVGAGI (reference sequence). CDR3 DNA: TGTGCCAGCAGCTACCCGGGGCCGAATTTCTATGGCTACACCTTC. Translated: CASSYPGPNFYGYTF.

Many counts were recorded for this clonotype. The chain combines TRBV20-1 with TRBJ2-5; D is undetermined. Trimming took 4 bases from V and 5 from J, leaving 8 bases between them. This CDR3 spans 11 amino acids. Germline V gives CDR1 DFQATT, CDR2 SNEGSKA (reference sequence). This CDR3 reads CSAKLGETQYF. The CDR3 DNA sequence: TGCAGTGCTAAGTTAGGGGAGACCCAGTACTTC.

In its sample, this clonotype was seen a few times. The chain couples TRBV6-6 to TRBJ1-1; D gene ambiguous. Germline loops: CDR1 MNHNY, CDR2 SVGAGI (reference sequence). The germline V and J ends were trimmed by 8 bases and 1 base, with 14 bases remaining between them. The CDR3 loop spans 14 amino acids. CDR3 DNA sequence: TGTGCCAGCGTAGGCGGCCTCGGGAACACTGAAGCTTTCTTT. It is translated as CASVGGLGNTEAFF.

Written as DNA, the CDR3 is TGTGCCAGCACCCCAAGGGGGCTGTCAGGGTTTCAGCCCCAGCATTTT. This encodes CASTPRGLSGFQPQHF. The chain carries TRBV6-6 and TRBJ1-5, with 7 bases lining up with TRBD1. Germline CDR1 MNHNY, CDR2 SVGAGI (reference sequence). V lost 7 bases and J lost 6; bases outside the gene matches: 15. The CDR3 sequence is 16 residues long.

The J gene is TRBJ2-2, the V gene TRBV6-1; 7 bases match TRBD2. The CDR3 extends over 15 amino acids. Germline loops: CDR1 MNHNS, CDR2 SASEGT. J gave up 7 bases and V 1 base, and 6 bases lay outside the gene matches. CDR3 protein: CASSEVGGSVGELFF. CDR3 bases: TGTGCCAGCAGTGAAGTGGGAGGGAGTGTCGGGGAGCTGTTTTTT.

The gene calls are TRBV29-1 and TRBJ2-6; D is possibly TRBD1 (5 bases). This CDR3 comprises 17 residues. Per the germline V gene, CDR1 is SQVTM and CDR2 is ANQGSEA. Between the trimmed V and J ends, which lost 3 bases and 0 bases, there was a span of 15 bases. The DNA for the CDR3 is TGCAGCGTTGAGTCTCGGTCGCAGGGCTCTGGGGCCAACGTCCTGACTTTC. Protein sequence: CSVESRSQGSGANVLTF.

This clonotype was detected only a few times. V is TRBV14 and J is TRBJ2-5; TRBD1 matches 9 bases. The germline V gene encodes CDR1 SGHDN and CDR2 FVKESK. The CDR3 has 15 amino acids. J lost 5 bases, V lost 5 bases, and 9 bases had no gene match. The CDR3 DNA is TGTGCCAGCAGCGTCCCGGGACAGGGTTGGGAGACCCAGTACTTC. Residues: CASSVPGQGWETQYF. Variable domain in full (rest from reference TRBV14 and TRBJ2-5): EAGVTQFPSHSVIEKGQTVTLRCDPISGHDNLYWYRRVMGKEIKFLLHFVKESKQDESGMPNNRFLAERTGGTYSTLKVQPAELEDSGVYFCASSVPGQGWETQYFGPGTRLLVL.

The CDR3 DNA sequence: TGTGCCAGCAGTTTTGGAGCAGATTCCTACGAGCAGTACTTC. As protein: CASSFGADSYEQYF. V gene TRBV12-3 or TRBV12-4 combines with J gene TRBJ2-7; D gene ambiguous. The V end lost 3 bases, the J end lost 1 base, and 10 bases lay between the germline ends. CDR3 length: 14 residues.

The chain employs TRBV7-9 and TRBJ1-1, with D unresolved. The germline V gene has CDR1 SEHNR and CDR2 FQNEAQ (reference sequence). This CDR3 is built from 13 residues. Trimming shortened V by 8 bases and J by 0 bases, and 10 bases separated the two germline ends. This CDR3 reads CASASRMNTEAFF. DNA of the CDR3: TGTGCCAGCGCAAGTCGCATGAACACTGAAGCTTTCTTT.

The chain uses TRBV6-8 and TRBJ2-7; D is possibly TRBD1 (6 bases). The germline gives CDR1 MNHGY, CDR2 SAAAGT. V lost 7 bases and J 2 bases, leaving 12 bases between the germline ends. There are 13 residues in the CDR3. Written as DNA, the CDR3 is TGTGCCAGCACCGACAGGATAACCTACGAGCAGTACTTC. The encoded protein is CASTDRITYEQYF.

This clonotype was recorded a few times. This chain links TRBV7-6 with TRBJ2-3, with D perhaps TRBD2 (5 bases). CDR3 size: 14 residues. The germline V gene encodes CDR1 SGHVS and CDR2 FNYEAQ. V was cut by 0 bases and J by 4 bases, with 8 bases left in between. CDR3 nucleotides: TGTGCCAGCAGCTTAGCGCGGGTGCCAGATACGCAGTATTTT. Protein sequence: CASSLARVPDTQYF.

The chain links TRBV20-1 to TRBJ1-1; 10 bases line up with TRBD1. There are 14 residues in the CDR3. The germline CDR1 and CDR2 sequences are DFQATT and SNEGSKA (reference sequence). V lost 5 bases to trimming and J lost 1 base; unmatched junction nucleotides: 4. CDR3 DNA: TGCAGTGCTTCCCGGACAGGGGGGAACACTGAAGCTTTCTTT. Its translation is CSASRTGGNTEAFF.